This TCR beta chain was identified during a study of blood T cell repertoires in COVID-19. Germline V lookup: CDR1 MDHEN, CDR2 SYDVKM. The CDR3 loop spans 20 amino acids. The germline V and J ends were trimmed by 5 bases and 0 bases, with 26 bases remaining between them. The protocol was immunoSEQ multiplex PCR, while the TCRdb copy is restricted to in-frame clones and leaves out a portion. The sample holds about 260,000 clones, around nine tenths seen once. The gene calls are TRBV28 and TRBJ2-1; possible D gene TRBD2, 5 bases. The clonotype comes from a man aged 25 to 45 with active or convalescent COVID-19. Specimen: peripheral blood. The CDR3: CASSPRRGTKHLSSYNEQFF. The CDR3, as DNA: TGTGCCAGCAGTCCCCGTCGGGGAACCAAGCATTTAAGCTCCTACAATGAGCAGTTCTTC.